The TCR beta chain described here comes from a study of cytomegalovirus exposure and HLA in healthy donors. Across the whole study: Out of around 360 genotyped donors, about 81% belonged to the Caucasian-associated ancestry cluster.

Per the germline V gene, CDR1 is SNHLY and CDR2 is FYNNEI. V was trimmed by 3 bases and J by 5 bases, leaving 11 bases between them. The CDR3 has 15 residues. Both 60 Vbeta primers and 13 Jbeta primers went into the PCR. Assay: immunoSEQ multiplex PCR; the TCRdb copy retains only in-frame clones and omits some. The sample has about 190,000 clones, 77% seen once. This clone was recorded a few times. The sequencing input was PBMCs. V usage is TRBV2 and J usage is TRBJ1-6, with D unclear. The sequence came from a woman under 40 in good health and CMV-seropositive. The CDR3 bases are TGTGCCAGCAGTGATGGAGGCTGGAATAATTCACCCCTCCACTTT. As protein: CASSDGGWNNSPLHF.